The 10 T cell receptor beta chains below all came from one sample that was sequenced in a study of blood T cell repertoires in COVID-19. Some clones are missing from TCRdb's copy, which holds only in-frame ones; the method was immunoSEQ multiplex PCR. The table records tens of thousands of clones, about 79% of them present only once. The material sequenced was peripheral blood. Receptors originate from a woman aged 55-70 years with acute or convalescent COVID-19.

The chain uses TRBV5-1 and TRBJ1-1; tentatively, D is TRBD1 (5 bases). The V end lost 0 bases, the J end lost 1 base, and 10 bases lay between the germline ends. CDR1 is SGHRS and CDR2 is YFSETQ in the germline V gene. The CDR3 extends over 15 amino acids. The CDR3 sequence: CASSLGSRANTEAFF. DNA of the CDR3: TGCGCCAGCAGCTTGGGTTCCAGGGCGAACACTGAAGCTTTCTTT.

This clone came up once. The chain combines TRBV30 with TRBJ2-3, with 7 bases lining up with TRBD1. The J segment lost 1 base and the V segment lost 2 bases, leaving 9 bases of the junction unmatched. The CDR3 is 16 amino acids. Germline CDR1 and CDR2: GTSNPN and SVGIG (reference sequence). The CDR3 DNA reads TGTGCCTGGAGTAGGAGACAGGGTATTGGCACAGATACGCAGTATTTT. Protein: CAWSRRQGIGTDTQYF.

J is TRBJ1-2 and V is TRBV5-4; perhaps TRBD1 as D (5 bases). V was cut by 4 bases and J by 4 bases, with 14 bases left in between. The germline V gene has CDR1 SGHNT and CDR2 YYREEE (reference sequence). The CDR3 is 14 residues long. The CDR3 sequence is CASSAAVGGYGYTF. The CDR3 DNA is TGTGCCAGCAGCGCGGCTGTGGGGGGCTATGGCTACACCTTC.

This chain uses TRBV9 with TRBJ1-6; a possible D gene is TRBD1 (5 bases). The CDR3 spans 14 residues. The germline V gene encodes CDR1 SGDLS and CDR2 YYNGEE. Trimming took off 0 bases at V and 7 bases at J, with 8 bases between the two ends. CDR3 nucleotides: TGTGCCAGCAGCGTAGCAGGGCAGAATTCACCCCTCCACTTT. Amino acids: CASSVAGQNSPLHF.

This chain uses TRBV15 with TRBJ1-4; possibly TRBD1 for D (5 bases). The CDR3 extends over 17 amino acids. CDR1 LNHNV and CDR2 YYDKDF come from the germline V gene (reference sequence). With 0 bases removed from V and 4 bases from J, the gap between germline ends came to 15 bases. For the CDR3, the DNA is TGTGCCACCAGCAGAGATTACCGGGGGTGGGGTAATGAAAAACTGTTTTTT. As protein: CATSRDYRGWGNEKLFF.

V usage is TRBV3-1 (or the pseudogene TRBV3-2) and J usage is TRBJ2-3, with 8 bases fitting TRBD2. Trimming removed 5 bases from V and 0 bases from J; junction bases left unmatched: 7. CDR3 length: 16 residues. Germline CDR1 is LGHDT and CDR2 is YNNKEL (reference sequence). DNA for the CDR3: TGTGCCAGCAGCTTAGCGGGGACAAAAAGCACAGATACGCAGTATTTT. Its protein product is CASSLAGTKSTDTQYF.

This chain connects TRBV19 to TRBJ1-5; 10 bases are shared with TRBD1. There are 16 residues in the CDR3. V was clipped by 4 bases and J by 7 bases; unmatched bases: 10. Germline lookup yields CDR1 LNHDA and CDR2 SQIVND (reference sequence). DNA of the CDR3: TGTGCCAGTAGTACACGGACAGGGGGAAATAACCAGCCCCAGCATTTT. It yields the protein CASSTRTGGNNQPQHF.

The genes are TRBV6-6 and TRBJ2-7; D might be TRBD2 (6 bases). V was trimmed by 4 bases and J by 1 base, leaving 14 bases between them. Looked up from germline, CDR1 is MNHNY and CDR2 is SVGAGI (reference sequence). This CDR3 is 15 amino acids long. CDR3 nucleotide sequence: TGTGCCAGCAGTTCGGCGGCGGGAAGATCCTACGAGCAGTACTTC. Translated, it gives CASSSAAGRSYEQYF.

The gene calls are TRBV27 and TRBJ2-1, with 11 nucleotides matching TRBD2. Germline V gene data show CDR1 as MNHEY and CDR2 as SMNVEV (reference sequence). CDR3 length: 17 residues. Trimming removed 5 bases from V and 8 bases from J; junction bases left unmatched: 14. The CDR3 bases are TGTGCCAGCAGTCCCCCCTCCGGGACTAGCGGTTTTTATGAGCAGTTCTTC. Translated, it gives CASSPPSGTSGFYEQFF.

The chain is built from TRBV7-3 and TRBJ2-3, with 11 bases aligning to TRBD2. The CDR3 totals 15 residues. From germline, CDR1 is SGHTA and CDR2 FQGTGA. The junction had 6 bases not matched to a gene; V was cut back by 5 bases and J by 5 bases. The CDR3 here is CASSPVLAGEDTQYF. Here the CDR3 DNA reads TGTGCCAGCAGCCCCGTACTAGCGGGGGAAGATACGCAGTATTTT.